These T cell receptor beta chains were read from a single sample in a study of T cell changes during pregnancy in multiple sclerosis. Clones were sequenced by immunoSEQ multiplex PCR, and TCRdb holds only the in-frame ones, with some missing. The sample includes tens of thousands of clones, 93% seen only once; the top ten take more than 2.5%. The sample here was peripheral blood, taken in the second trimester of pregnancy. These receptor sequences come from a female donor with multiple sclerosis, enrolled in a pregnancy study. Both conserved end residues are part of each CDR3. D genes are given only for firm matches. A clone size is listed for some rows: how often the clone was seen (once, few, many), or a class if it is expanded.

j_gene,d_gene,v_gene,abundance,CDR3nt,CDR3aa
TRBJ1-1,-,TRBV29-1,-,TGCAGCGTTGAAGAGTCCCGGCCGGGGGCTTTCTTT,CSVEESRPGAFF
TRBJ1-2,TRBD1,TRBV9,once,TGTGCCAGCAGGGGGACAGGGGAGACTAACTATGGCTACACCTTC,CASRGTGETNYGYTF
TRBJ2-3,TRBD2,TRBV5-1,-,TGCGCCAGCGGTACCGGGACTAGCGGGGATACAGATACGCAGTATTTT,CASGTGTSGDTDTQYF
TRBJ1-1,TRBD1,TRBV27,-,TGTGCCAGCAGTTTGACAGGGGGGAACCCTGTCGAAGCTTTCTTT,CASSLTGGNPVEAFF
TRBJ2-7,-,TRBV4-1,once,TGCGCCAGCAGCCAATTTGAGGTTTACGAGCAGTACTTC,CASSQFEVYEQYF
TRBJ1-1,-,TRBV5-6,-,TGTGCCAGCAGCTCCAGTCTGAACACTGAAGCTTTCTTT,CASSSSLNTEAFF
TRBJ2-2,TRBD2,TRBV5-1,-,TGCGCCAGCAGCTTGTTTCAGCGGGACCCCACCGGGGAGCTGTTTTTT,CASSLFQRDPTGELFF
TRBJ1-1,-,TRBV6-1,-,TGTGCCACCGATAGGGCGGGGGGCATCACTGAAGCTTTCTTT,CATDRAGGITEAFF
TRBJ2-1,-,TRBV5-1,few,TGCGCCAGCAGCTCTGGGCTCTCCTACAATGAGCAGTTCTTC,CASSSGLSYNEQFF
TRBJ2-5,-,TRBV4-1,-,TGCGCCAGCAGCCAAGTATTTTCTCCAGATTACCAAGAGACCCAGTACTTC,CASSQVFSPDYQETQYF
TRBJ2-1,TRBD1,TRBV29-1,-,TGCAGCGTTGAGAGAACGGACAGGGCCAATGAGCAGTTCTTC,CSVERTDRANEQFF
TRBJ1-2,TRBD1,TRBV6-5,-,TGTGCCAGCAGTAAGGGACAGAACGGCTACACCTTC,CASSKGQNGYTF
TRBJ2-7,-,TRBV27,-,TGTGCCAGCAGTTCGACAGGGAGGACATACGAGCAGTACTTC,CASSSTGRTYEQYF
TRBJ2-7,-,TRBV6-5,-,TGTGCCAGCAGTTACTCATCCTCTAGCTCCTACGAGCAGTACTTC,CASSYSSSSSYEQYF
TRBJ1-2,-,TRBV28,once,TGTGCCAGCAATATGAGCCGGCGAGGCGTTAAGTATGGCTACACCTTC,CASNMSRRGVKYGYTF
TRBJ2-5,TRBD1,TRBV4-1,-,TGCGCCAGCAGCCAACCCGGACAGGTATCGGGGGAGACCCAGTACTTC,CASSQPGQVSGETQYF
TRBJ1-2,-,TRBV7-9,once,TGTGCCAGCAGCTTAGCCACTTCCCTTTGGGCCTACACCTTC,CASSLATSLWAYTF
TRBJ2-6,-,TRBV11-2,-,TGTGCCAGCAGCTCCACAGCAGGGGCCAACGTCCTGACTTTC,CASSSTAGANVLTF
TRBJ2-2,-,TRBV27,-,TGTGCCAGCAGTTTAGACCCAGCGCCGAACACCGGGGAGCTGTTTTTT,CASSLDPAPNTGELFF
TRBJ1-2,TRBD1,TRBV6-5,-,TGTGCCAGCAGTTACTCGAGGGGGACAGGATATGGCTACACCTTC,CASSYSRGTGYGYTF
TRBJ2-7,TRBD1,TRBV29-1,-,TGCAGCGTTGATTCTGGACAGGGGCTCTACGAGCAGTACTTC,CSVDSGQGLYEQYF
TRBJ1-5,TRBD1,TRBV6-5,-,TGTGCCAGCAGTCCCGGGACAGACAACAATCAGCCCCAGCATTTT,CASSPGTDNNQPQHF
TRBJ2-7,TRBD1,TRBV5-1,-,TGCGCCAGCAGCTCGGACTCACTTAGAGGGGGCGATGCCTCCTACGAGCAGTACTTC,CASSSDSLRGGDASYEQYF
TRBJ2-7,-,TRBV5-1,-,TGCGCCAGCAGCGCTACCTTCCTCCAGGGCTACGAGCAGTACTTC,CASSATFLQGYEQYF
TRBJ2-7,-,TRBV11-2,-,TGTGCCAGCAGCTTAGTAGCCAGGGGTCGCGGGCAGTACTTC,CASSLVARGRGQYF
TRBJ1-3,-,TRBV9,-,TGTGCCAGCAGCGTAGTGAGCATGTCTCCCGACTCTGGAAACACCATATATTTT,CASSVVSMSPDSGNTIYF
TRBJ1-1,-,TRBV6-5,once,TGTGCCAGCCGACTAACTATGAACACTGAAGCTTTCTTT,CASRLTMNTEAFF
TRBJ2-3,TRBD2,TRBV28,-,TGTGCCAGCAGTTTGGGAATAGCGGGGGCAGATACGCAGTATTTT,CASSLGIAGADTQYF
TRBJ1-1,-,TRBV25-1,-,TGTGCCAGCCAAGGACTAGAAGCTTTCTTT,CASQGLEAFF
TRBJ2-7,-,TRBV28,-,TGTGCCAGCAGTTTAGCAGGGGTTAACTACGAGCAGTACTTC,CASSLAGVNYEQYF
TRBJ2-3,TRBD2,TRBV7-3,once,TGTGCCAGCAGCTTAAGGGGGACTAGCGGCACAGATACGCAGTATTTT,CASSLRGTSGTDTQYF
TRBJ2-1,TRBD1,TRBV9,-,TGTGCCAGCAGCGTACAAACCGGGACAGGTGACAATGAGCAGTTCTTC,CASSVQTGTGDNEQFF
TRBJ2-2,TRBD2,TRBV10-3,-,TGTGCCATCAGTGAGCCGGGGACTAGGTCGAGCACCGGGGAGCTGTTTTTT,CAISEPGTRSSTGELFF
TRBJ1-5,-,TRBV6-1,-,TGTGCCAGCAGTGATTATCGACAGGTCGTGCATTTT,CASSDYRQVVHF
TRBJ2-3,TRBD2,TRBV7-8,-,TGTGCCAGCTTAGCGGGGAACACAGATACGCAGTATTTT,CASLAGNTDTQYF
TRBJ2-7,-,TRBV15,-,TGTGCCACCAGCAGAGGATCCGGTAGGCGCAGGCCCGACGAGCAGTACTTC,CATSRGSGRRRPDEQYF
TRBJ1-1,-,TRBV29-1,-,TGCAGCTCTTTCAGGGCGACCACTGAAGCTTTCTTT,CSSFRATTEAFF
TRBJ2-7,-,TRBV4-2,-,TGTGCCAGCAGCCAAGCGGGGTTAACCTACGAGCAGTACTTC,CASSQAGLTYEQYF
TRBJ1-1,TRBD1,TRBV5-1,-,TGCGCCAGCAGCGTGGGACAGACTACTGAAGCTTTCTTT,CASSVGQTTEAFF
TRBJ2-6,-,TRBV13,-,TGTGCCAGCAGCCCCCCTTCTGGGGCCAACGTCCTGACTTTC,CASSPPSGANVLTF
TRBJ1-2,TRBD1,TRBV6-1,-,TGTGCCAGCAGTGAATTAGGTTTTGTTGGGCAGGGGGTAAACTATGGCTACACCTTC,CASSELGFVGQGVNYGYTF